Listed below are T cell receptor beta chains from one sample, sequenced in a study of T cell changes during pregnancy in multiple sclerosis. Sequenced by immunoSEQ multiplex PCR; TCRdb stores in-frame clones only, minus some. The table has fewer than 85,000 clones, roughly 92% seen once. The sequencing here drew on peripheral blood, taken in the second trimester of pregnancy. The origin of the receptors is a female donor with multiple sclerosis, enrolled in a pregnancy study. Each CDR3 is given with its conserved first and last residue. The D gene is left open where the match is weak. Size is stated for part of the rows, as once, few or many counts, or as a class when the clone is expanded.

TRBV5-1	once	NA	TRBJ2-3	TGCGCCAGCAGCCCCGCCGTCGGGGATAGCACAGATACGCAGTATTTT	CASSPAVGDSTDTQYF
TRBV28	NA	TRBD2	TRBJ2-7	TGTGCCAGCACCATGGGGGGGGTTCTGGGCGAGCAGTACTTC	CASTMGGVLGEQYF
TRBV7-2	NA	NA	TRBJ1-4	TGTGCCAGCAGCTTAAGGAGTATTTGGGATGAAAAACTGTTTTTT	CASSLRSIWDEKLFF
TRBV27	few	TRBD1	TRBJ1-1	TGTGCCAGCAGATCCCCTGACAGGGGGCTAGCTCCTAACACTGAAGCTTTCTTT	CASRSPDRGLAPNTEAFF
TRBV27	NA	NA	TRBJ1-2	TGTGCCAGCAAAAGAACAGGCAGAGGCTACACCTTC	CASKRTGRGYTF
TRBV7-8	once	NA	TRBJ1-5	TGTGCCAGCAGCGTCAGGGATCTGCCCCAGCATTTT	CASSVRDLPQHF
TRBV6-5	NA	TRBD1	TRBJ2-7	TGTGCCAGCAGTTACAGGGGGCTGCCCTACGAGCAGTACTTC	CASSYRGLPYEQYF
TRBV9	NA	NA	TRBJ1-4	TGTGCCAGCAGCTTATACGAGGGCAGATCTAATGAAAAACTGTTTTTT	CASSLYEGRSNEKLFF
TRBV11-3	NA	TRBD2	TRBJ2-5	TGTGCCAGCAGCTTAGGGAGACTAGCGGGGAACCAAGAGACCCAGTACTTC	CASSLGRLAGNQETQYF
TRBV12-5	NA	TRBD1	TRBJ1-2	TGTGCTAGTGGTTTGCCTCCTCCCTTAGACAGGGTTGACTATGGCTACACCTTC	CASGLPPPLDRVDYGYTF
TRBV10-3	NA	NA	TRBJ1-6	TGTGCCATCAGTGCCTCCCAGGGGAGTGCGACCTATAATTCACCCCTCCACTTT	CAISASQGSATYNSPLHF
TRBV7-2	NA	TRBD2	TRBJ2-4	TGTGCCAGCAGCTTAGGCGGGGGTGACTGGGCCAAAAACATTCAGTACTTC	CASSLGGGDWAKNIQYF
TRBV15	NA	TRBD2	TRBJ2-2	TGTGCCACCAGCAGAGGTACTAGCGGTGGCGGGGAGCTGTTTTTT	CATSRGTSGGGELFF
TRBV11-3	NA	NA	TRBJ1-1	TGTGCCAGCAGTCCCTTTATCGGACAGAACACTGAAGCTTTCTTT	CASSPFIGQNTEAFF
TRBV13	few	TRBD2	TRBJ2-7	TGTGCCAGCAGCTTAAGCGGGGCGGACGAGCAGTACTTC	CASSLSGADEQYF
TRBV7-8	NA	NA	TRBJ1-5	TGTGCCAGCAGCCCCCGGCAGGGTGGCCCCAATCAGCCCCAGCATTTT	CASSPRQGGPNQPQHF
TRBV9	NA	NA	TRBJ1-6	TGTGCCAGCAGCGTAGAAGGAGAAGGTAATTCACCCCTCCACTTT	CASSVEGEGNSPLHF
TRBV28	NA	NA	TRBJ1-1	TGTGCCAGCATCGTGGGGGCCATGAACACTGAAGCTTTCTTT	CASIVGAMNTEAFF
TRBV5-1	NA	TRBD2	TRBJ2-3	TGCGCCAGCGGACTAGCGGGAGTCTCAGATACGCAGTATTTT	CASGLAGVSDTQYF
TRBV7-8	once	TRBD2	TRBJ2-1	TGTGCCAGCAGCCCACGGAGCCGAGCGGGGCAAAAAAGGGATGAGCAGTTCTTC	CASSPRSRAGQKRDEQFF
TRBV5-1	NA	TRBD1	TRBJ1-1	TGCGCCAGCAGCTTGGGGGGACAGGGACCCATGAACACTGAAGCTTTCTTT	CASSLGGQGPMNTEAFF
TRBV28	NA	TRBD2	TRBJ2-1	TGTGCCAGCAGGACGCGACCGGGACTACAATACAATGAGCAGTTCTTC	CASRTRPGLQYNEQFF
TRBV7-9	NA	TRBD1	TRBJ1-6	TGTGCCAGCAGTCTTGGACAGGGCAGCGGGTATAATTCACCCCTCCACTTT	CASSLGQGSGYNSPLHF
TRBV4-1	NA	TRBD2	TRBJ2-5	TGCGCCAGCAGCCAAGAAGATGGACTAGCGGGGGGGGCGGTGGGGACCCAGTACTTC	CASSQEDGLAGGAVGTQYF
TRBV7-8	NA	TRBD1	TRBJ2-5	TGTGCCAGCAGCTCGCCGGACAGGTGGAAGAGAGAGACCCAGTACTTC	CASSSPDRWKRETQYF
TRBV5-1	NA	NA	TRBJ1-5	TGCGCCAGCAGCTTGGCGGGCCAGGGAAGCAATCAGCCCCAGCATTTT	CASSLAGQGSNQPQHF
TRBV7-7	NA	NA	TRBJ2-7	TGTGCCAGCAGCCTAGACCCGAGCTCCTACGAGCAGTACTTC	CASSLDPSSYEQYF
TRBV2	NA	NA	TRBJ1-5	TGTGCCAGCAGACCGGACAGACTAAGCAATCAGCCCCAGCATTTT	CASRPDRLSNQPQHF
TRBV28	NA	NA	TRBJ1-2	TGTGCCAGCTGTCCGGCAGGGATGACAAACTATGGCTACACCTTC	CASCPAGMTNYGYTF
TRBV2	few	NA	TRBJ2-7	TGTGCCAGCATTGGACACTCGTACGAGCAGTACTTC	CASIGHSYEQYF
TRBV2	NA	NA	TRBJ1-2	TGTGCCAGCAGTGCTTGGAGTAGCCTAAACTATGGCTACACCTTC	CASSAWSSLNYGYTF
TRBV7-6	NA	NA	TRBJ1-5	TGTGCCAGCAGCTTAGCCCTTCAGGAAAGAAATCAGCCCCAGCATTTT	CASSLALQERNQPQHF
TRBV10-2	NA	NA	TRBJ2-2	TGCGCCAGCAGGACCGGGCCCCCACGGGGCACCGGGGAGCTGTTTTTT	CASRTGPPRGTGELFF
TRBV7-3	NA	NA	TRBJ2-7	TGTGCCAGCAGCTTGGCAGGGGAATACGAGCAGTACTTC	CASSLAGEYEQYF
TRBV27	NA	TRBD1	TRBJ1-2	TGTGCCAGCAGTTTAGACGGGACAGCGATCTATGGCTACACCTTC	CASSLDGTAIYGYTF
TRBV5-1	NA	NA	TRBJ2-6	TGCGCCAGCAGTCCGCCCTACGGGATAAGCCTCTCTGGGGCCAACGTCCTGACTTTC	CASSPPYGISLSGANVLTF
TRBV7-9	NA	TRBD2	TRBJ2-2	TGTGCCAGCAGCTCCGGGACTAGCGGAAAGACAAGAACCGGGGAGCTGTTTTTT	CASSSGTSGKTRTGELFF
TRBV9	NA	TRBD2	TRBJ2-7	TGTGCCAGCAGCCATTCTAGCGGCGACGAGCAGTACTTC	CASSHSSGDEQYF
TRBV7-9	NA	NA	TRBJ1-6	TGTGCCAGCAGCTTAGCAGCAGGGGCGGATTATAATTCACCCCTCCACTTT	CASSLAAGADYNSPLHF
TRBV6-6	once	NA	TRBJ2-7	TGTGCCAGCAGTTACGAGAGCTCCTACGAGCAGTACTTC	CASSYESSYEQYF
TRBV2	NA	NA	TRBJ1-1	TGTGCCAGCAGTGATCAATCCGAAGCTTTCTTT	CASSDQSEAFF
TRBV19	NA	NA	TRBJ1-1	TGTGCCAGTAGGCAGATGAACACTGAAGCTTTCTTT	CASRQMNTEAFF
TRBV9	once	TRBD1	TRBJ1-2	TGTGCCAGCAGCCGACAGGGGGACTATGGCTACACCTTC	CASSRQGDYGYTF
TRBV7-2	NA	NA	TRBJ1-1	TGTGCCAGCAGGTTGACAGCTAACACTGAAGCTTTCTTT	CASRLTANTEAFF
TRBV7-3	NA	TRBD2	TRBJ2-5	TGTGCCAGCAGCCCCCAGCGGGGGAACCAAGAGACCCAGTACTTC	CASSPQRGNQETQYF
TRBV9	NA	TRBD1	TRBJ2-7	TGTGCCAGCAGTCCGGGACAGAGATACTACGAGCAGTACTTC	CASSPGQRYYEQYF
TRBV5-1	NA	TRBD2	TRBJ2-3	TGCGCCAGCAGCTCCAACGGACTAGCGGAGTTAGAGCCAGATACGCAGTATTTT	CASSSNGLAELEPDTQYF
TRBV2	NA	NA	TRBJ2-3	TGTGCCAGCAGTGAAGCGGAGTACAGGTCCACAGATACGCAGTATTTT	CASSEAEYRSTDTQYF
TRBV18	NA	NA	TRBJ2-2	TGTGCCAGCTCACGATACATATCGAACACCGGGGAGCTGTTTTTT	CASSRYISNTGELFF
TRBV7-8	NA	NA	TRBJ1-2	TGTGCCAGCAGCTTCCGTGGGGACGGGACATCCTTC	CASSFRGDGTSF
TRBV6-6	once	NA	TRBJ1-5	TGTGCCAGCAGTTACATCCACAATCAGCCCCAGCATTTT	CASSYIHNQPQHF
TRBV5-1	NA	NA	TRBJ2-5	TGCGCCAGCAGCTTGGGGCCAGGGTATATCGAGACCCAGTACTTC	CASSLGPGYIETQYF
TRBV30	NA	TRBD1	TRBJ1-2	TGTGCCTGGAGTGTCCTGACAGGGGATTATGGCTACACCTTC	CAWSVLTGDYGYTF
TRBV2	NA	NA	TRBJ2-3	TGTGCCATCCTAGCAGCAGTTAGCACAGATACGCAGTATTTT	CAILAAVSTDTQYF
TRBV6-1	NA	NA	TRBJ2-7	TGTGCCAGTAGAAAAGGGGGCTCCTACGAGCAGTACTTC	CASRKGGSYEQYF
TRBV11-2	few	TRBD2	TRBJ2-7	TGTGCCAGCAGCTTAGGCGGGAGCTCCTACGAGCAGTACTTC	CASSLGGSSYEQYF
TRBV10-3	NA	TRBD2	TRBJ2-2	TGTGCCGCGTTAGGACTAGCGGGGAACACCGGGGAGCTGTTTTTT	CAALGLAGNTGELFF
TRBV10-3	NA	TRBD1	TRBJ2-1	TGTGCCATCAGGACAGGGGCCTACAATGAGCAGTTCTTC	CAIRTGAYNEQFF
TRBV5-1	NA	NA	TRBJ2-7	TGCGCCAGCTCGGAGGGCTACGAGCAGTACTTC	CASSEGYEQYF